This entry lists 32 T cell receptor beta chains sequenced from one sample in a study of blood T cells in healthy people across ages. A J-beta primer mix and a sample-barcoded 5' primer were used in a second PCR of about 7 to 12 cycles. MiXCR, applied by TCRdb to the 5' RACE reads, yields one record per CDR3 protein. Of roughly 560,000 distinct CDR3 sequences listed, around 24% were seen once; the top ten hold approximately 8.7%. These data were likewise used in another study, on T cells of mothers and their children.

Sequenced: blood. These receptors were obtained from a boy aged 5-17 years in good health.

This clonotype was seen at least ten times. The chain recombines TRBV12-3 or TRBV12-4 with TRBJ2-5, with 7 bases matching TRBD1. This CDR3 contains 15 residues. V shed 5 bases and J 2 bases; nucleotides not matched to a gene: 8. CDR3 bases: TGTGCCAGCAGTGTACAGGGGCTGTTGCAAGAGACCCAGTACTTC. It yields the protein CASSVQGLLQETQYF.

V usage is TRBV7-8 and J usage is TRBJ2-7; no clear D gene. The V end lost 4 bases, the J end lost 3 bases, and 19 bases lay between the germline ends. The CDR3 spans 16 residues. Per germline, CDR1 SGHVS and CDR2 FQNEAQ. The DNA of the CDR3 is TGTGCCAGCAGCTCCCATTTACTATTTTCTGACTACGAGCAGTACTTC. It is translated as CASSSHLLFSDYEQYF.

The gene calls are TRBV7-2 and TRBJ1-6, with D possibly TRBD1 on 6 matching bases. Per germline, CDR1 SGHTA and CDR2 FQGNSA. The CDR3 sequence is 16 residues long. Between the trimmed V and J ends, which lost 5 bases and 4 bases, there was a span of 15 bases. For the CDR3, the DNA is TGTGCCAGCAGCCCCCCCGGCAGGGGTTATAATTCACCCCTCCACTTT. Protein product: CASSPPGRGYNSPLHF.

Only a few counts were recorded for this clonotype. The rearrangement joins TRBV6-1 to TRBJ2-7, with 9 bases matching TRBD1. The ends lost 5 bases at V and 6 bases at J; junction bases unmatched: 11. Germline CDR1 is MNHNS and CDR2 is SASEGT. The CDR3 has 15 residues. For the CDR3, the DNA is TGTGCCAGCAGTCGGACAGGGGTCGATCGCGGCGAGCAGTACTTC. Residues: CASSRTGVDRGEQYF.

This clonotype came up a few times. The chain couples TRBV5-1 to TRBJ1-1; D gene uncertain. The CDR3 runs 16 residues. In germline, CDR1 is SGHRS, CDR2 YFSETQ. V lost 4 bases and J lost 2, with 18 bases in between. The CDR3 DNA reads TGCGCCAGCAGCGATGATCTCGCAGAGCTAAACACTGAAGCTTTCTTT. Translated: CASSDDLAELNTEAFF.

The chain joins TRBV30 to TRBJ2-5; 11 bases are a match to TRBD2. The CDR3 extends over 15 amino acids. From germline, CDR1 is GTSNPN and CDR2 SVGIG (reference sequence). V shed 0 bases, J shed 7 bases, and the junction held 7 bases outside the gene matches. In DNA form, the CDR3 reads TGTGCCTGGAGTGTCCTAGCGGGAGGCGGCGGGACCCAGTACTTC. This encodes CAWSVLAGGGGTQYF.

This clonotype was counted between two and nine times. The V call is TRBV2, the J call TRBJ1-2; D perhaps matches TRBD1 (5 bases). Per germline, CDR1 SNHLY and CDR2 FYNNEI. CDR3 length: 14 residues. V was clipped by 3 bases and J by 3 bases, with 11 bases between them. The CDR3 here is CASSEGQGYYGYTF. The DNA for the CDR3 is TGTGCCAGCAGTGAGGGCCAGGGCTACTATGGCTACACCTTC. The variable domain in full, completed from reference TRBV2 and TRBJ1-2, reads EPEVTQTPSHQVTQMGQEVILRCVPISNHLYFYWYRQILGQKVEFLVSFYNNEISEKSEIFDDQFSVERPDGSNFTLKIRSTKLEDSAMYFCASSEGQGYYGYTFGSGTRLTVV.

The CDR3 loop is CASSLGRTGNTGELFF. DNA for the CDR3: TGTGCCAGCAGTTTAGGCCGCACAGGGAACACCGGGGAGCTGTTTTTT. The rearrangement joins TRBV27 to TRBJ2-2, with a weak D call TRBD1 (5 bases). V lost 2 bases, J lost 1 base, and 11 bases lay in between. Germline CDR1 and CDR2: MNHEY and SMNVEV (reference sequence). The CDR3 contains 16 residues.

The chain carries TRBV7-2 and TRBJ1-2; D might be TRBD1 (6 bases). V was shortened by 2 bases and J by 4 bases, with 23 bases between the two germline ends. The CDR3 sequence is 18 residues long. CDR1 SGHTA and CDR2 FQGNSA come from the germline V gene. The CDR3 loop is CASSLYIGYREEGYGYTF. The CDR3 nucleotides are TGTGCCAGCAGCTTATATATAGGGTACAGGGAAGAGGGCTATGGCTACACCTTC.

The chain couples TRBV3-1 to TRBJ1-1; D may be TRBD1 (5 bases). Germline CDR1 reads LGHDT; CDR2 reads YNNKEL (reference sequence). Trimming took off 8 bases at V and 1 base at J, with 11 bases between the two ends. The CDR3 spans 13 residues. CDR3 sequence: CASGKGTNTEAFF. CDR3 sequence (DNA): TGTGCCAGCGGGAAGGGGACGAACACTGAAGCTTTCTTT.

This clonotype was seen more than once but under ten times. The genes are TRBV11-2 and TRBJ1-2; D perhaps matches TRBD1 (5 bases). Looked up from germline, CDR1 is SGHAT and CDR2 is FQNNGV. The CDR3 is 13 residues long. V was cut by 4 bases and J by 8 bases, with 14 bases left in between. CDR3 loop: CASSSRDPKGYTF. The CDR3 bases are TGTGCCAGCAGCTCCCGGGACCCTAAGGGCTACACCTTC.

The CDR3 reads CASKLTSVFEQYF. CDR3 sequence (DNA): TGTGCCAGCAAGTTGACTAGCGTTTTCGAGCAGTACTTC. V usage is TRBV2 and J usage is TRBJ2-7, with 8 bases fitting TRBD2. Germline CDR1 reads SNHLY; CDR2 reads FYNNEI. The CDR3 runs to 13 residues. V lost 7 bases to trimming and J lost 6 bases; unmatched junction nucleotides: 8.

This clonotype appeared once. This chain uses TRBV5-5 with TRBJ2-4; D may match TRBD1 or TRBD2 (5 bases each). Germline CDR1 reads SGHKS; CDR2 reads YYEKEE (reference sequence). Trimming took 3 bases from V and 6 from J, leaving 16 bases between them. CDR3 length: 15 residues. For the CDR3, the DNA is TGTGCCAGCAGCTGGGACGGCCTTGGGGTAAACATTCAGTACTTC. It encodes CASSWDGLGVNIQYF. Full variable domain (rest looked up from reference TRBV5-5 and TRBJ2-4): DAGVTQSPTHLIKTRGQQVTLRCSPISGHKSVSWYQQVLGQGPQFIFQYYEKEERGRGNFPDRFSARQFPNYSSELNVNALLLGDSALYLCASSWDGLGVNIQYFGAGTRLSVL.

This clonotype was counted ten times or more. The chain has TRBV4-2 and TRBJ2-5; maybe TRBD1 (6 bases). The V gene's germline CDR1 is LGHNA and CDR2 YNFKEQ. Trimming shortened V by 0 bases and J by 5 bases, and 13 bases separated the two germline ends. There are 15 residues in the CDR3. The CDR3 loop reads CASSQDPRGAETQYF. The CDR3 nucleotides are TGTGCCAGCAGCCAAGATCCCAGGGGCGCGGAGACCCAGTACTTC.

The J gene is TRBJ2-7, the V gene TRBV4-1; the D gene is possibly TRBD1 (5 bases). The CDR3 is 12 residues long. CDR1 and CDR2 (germline): MGHRA, YSYEKL. V was pared by 6 bases and J by 6 bases, with 12 bases between. CDR3 protein: CASSNTGFEQYF. CDR3 sequence (DNA): TGCGCCAGCAGTAATACAGGCTTCGAGCAGTACTTC.

A word on this clonotype: A much larger clone lies a single base off, so this may be a read error. The V gene is TRBV7-2, the J gene TRBJ2-7; 7 nucleotides align to TRBD1. The germline CDR1 and CDR2 sequences are SGHTA and FQGNSA. This CDR3 contains 14 residues. V dropped 7 bases and J dropped 0; count of bases not matched to a gene: 6. The CDR3 spells CASNSGTASYEQYF. CDR3 DNA: TGTGCCAGCAACTCCGGGACAGCCTCCTACGAGCAGTACTTC.

V and J are TRBV9 and TRBJ2-3; 8 positions agree with TRBD2. Trimming took 3 bases from V and 4 from J; bases not matched to a gene: 7. The V gene's germline CDR1 is SGDLS and CDR2 YYNGEE. The CDR3 contains 15 residues. The CDR3 here is CASSAGRGSADTQYF. As DNA, the CDR3 is TGTGCCAGCAGCGCCGGGAGGGGGAGCGCAGATACGCAGTATTTT.

This clonotype has only a few counts. At one of its ends the junction is not consistent with the germline gene, which may arise from a read error. V gene TRBV29-1 combines with J gene TRBJ2-5; TRBD1 aligns across 9 bases. In germline, CDR1 is SQVTM, CDR2 ANQGSEA. This CDR3 is built from 10 residues. Written as DNA, the CDR3 is TGCAGCGCCACCGGGACAGGGCCCAGGTTC. Translated: CSATGTGPRF.

Only a few counts were recorded for this clonotype. The chain uses TRBV6-9 and TRBJ1-4; TRBD1 is a possible D gene (5 bases). Trimming left V 7 bases short and J 4 bases short, with 22 bases between. Germline V lookup: CDR1 MNHGY, CDR2 SVAAGI. The CDR3 runs 17 residues. Here the CDR3 reads CASTSGCGGNINEKLFF. The CDR3 nucleotides read TGTGCCAGCACTTCCGGGTGCGGGGGAAACATTAATGAAAAACTGTTTTTT.

This clonotype came up a few times. This chain uses TRBV4-3 with TRBJ1-6; the D is unclear. Trimming took 5 bases from V and 4 from J, leaving 6 bases between them. The CDR3 sequence is 13 residues long. Germline CDR1 reads LGHNA; CDR2 reads YSLEER. The CDR3 region is CASSADYNSPLHF. The CDR3 nucleotides are TGCGCCAGCAGCGCGGATTATAATTCACCCCTCCACTTT.

The J gene is TRBJ2-7, the V gene TRBV6-2 or TRBV6-3; the D gene could be TRBD1 or TRBD2 (5 bases each). CDR1 is MNHEY, CDR2 SVGEGT, per germline. The CDR3 contains 14 residues. The V and J ends lost 1 base and 4 bases respectively, with 11 bases between them. The CDR3 loop reads CASSYLGTGYEQYF. CDR3 coding DNA: TGTGCCAGCAGTTACTTAGGGACCGGTTACGAGCAGTACTTC.

This clonotype was counted ten times or more. This chain uses TRBV7-6 with TRBJ2-1, with D perhaps matching TRBD2 (6 bases). Judging by the DNA end, TRBJ2-5 fits better; the J call may be wrong. The CDR3 has 16 amino acids. Germline loops: CDR1 SGHVS, CDR2 FNYEAQ. CDR3 bases: TGTGCCAGCAGCTTAGCGCTGTCGGGAGTGGGGGAGACCCAGTACTTC. Translating gives CASSLALSGVGETQYF.

The chain uses TRBV13 and TRBJ1-2, with D possibly TRBD1 on 6 matching bases. The germline V and J ends were trimmed by 4 bases and 3 bases, with 12 bases remaining between them. The germline CDR1 and CDR2 sequences are PRHDT and FYEKMQ (reference sequence). The CDR3 is 14 amino acids. This CDR3 reads CASSSRQVDYGYTF. The CDR3 nucleotides read TGTGCCAGCAGCTCCCGACAGGTAGACTATGGCTACACCTTC.

V is TRBV20-1 and J is TRBJ2-7, with 8 bases matching TRBD2. V lost 3 bases to trimming and J lost 2 bases; unmatched junction nucleotides: 9. In germline, CDR1 is DFQATT, CDR2 SNEGSKA (reference sequence). The CDR3 consists of 15 residues. The DNA for the CDR3 is TGCAGTGCTAGGGAGAGCGGGAGAGACCCCTACGAGCAGTACTTC. This sequence encodes CSARESGRDPYEQYF.

The gene calls are TRBV2 and TRBJ2-1; 10 bases agree with TRBD1. The CDR3 runs to 15 residues. The V gene's germline CDR1 is SNHLY and CDR2 FYNNEI. The ends lost 5 bases at V and 6 bases at J; junction bases unmatched: 7. The chain's CDR3 is CASSQTGGITNEQFF. The CDR3 nucleotides are TGTGCCAGCAGTCAGACAGGGGGCATCACCAATGAGCAGTTCTTC.

This chain links TRBV9 with TRBJ2-5; 7 bases match TRBD2. The CDR3 is made up of 16 amino acids. V gave up 0 bases and J gave up 1 base; unmatched junction bases: 6. Germline V gives CDR1 SGDLS, CDR2 YYNGEE. CDR3 in DNA: TGTGCCAGCAGCGTAGGGGCTAGCGGCACCCAAGAGACCCAGTACTTC. It codes for CASSVGASGTQETQYF.

This chain uses TRBV29-1 with TRBJ1-6; D gene uncertain. Germline V gene sequence: CDR1 SQVTM, CDR2 ANQGSEA. The CDR3 totals 13 residues. The ends were cut back, 7 bases at V and 4 bases at J, with 11 bases in the middle. The CDR3: CSACEDYNSPLHF. The CDR3 DNA reads as TGCAGCGCCTGCGAGGATTATAATTCACCCCTCCACTTT.

The chain uses TRBV6-6 and TRBJ1-2; D is uncertain. Germline CDR1 and CDR2: MNHNY and SVGAGI (reference sequence). The CDR3 loop spans 14 amino acids. V was cut by 8 bases and J by 7 bases, with 20 bases left in between. As DNA, the CDR3 is TGTGCCAGCGGCGGGCCGGCGAGATTTGCTGGCTACACCTTC. Residues: CASGGPARFAGYTF.

The J gene is TRBJ2-1, the V gene TRBV20-1; 9 bases are shared with TRBD1. The CDR3 length is 14 residues. Germline V gene lookup returns CDR1 DFQATT and CDR2 SNEGSKA (reference sequence). V lost 8 bases to trimming and J lost 7 bases; unmatched junction nucleotides: 12. CDR3 in DNA: TGCAGTTCCTACCCCGGGACAGGGAGGAATGAGCAGTTCTTC. Residues: CSSYPGTGRNEQFF.

This clonotype was recorded a few times. The chain couples TRBV4-2 to TRBJ2-1, with 9 bases matching TRBD2. Germline loops: CDR1 LGHNA, CDR2 YNFKEQ. The junction had 7 bases not matched to a gene; V was cut back by 0 bases and J by 4 bases. The length of the CDR3 is 17 residues. In DNA, the CDR3 is TGTGCCAGCAGCCAAGAGAAGAAAACTAGCGGGTACAATGAGCAGTTCTTC. It specifies CASSQEKKTSGYNEQFF.

The chain has TRBV15 and TRBJ1-1; TRBD1 agrees at 9 bases. CDR3 length: 15 residues. V gave up 3 bases and J gave up 5 bases; unmatched junction bases: 7. In germline, CDR1 is LNHNV, CDR2 YYDKDF (reference sequence). The CDR3 region is CATSREGQGGTEAFF. The CDR3 nucleotides read TGTGCCACCAGCAGGGAGGGACAGGGTGGAACTGAAGCTTTCTTT.

The V call is TRBV7-8, the J call TRBJ2-7; 7 nucleotides match TRBD1. The CDR3 runs 14 residues. V was pared by 3 bases and J by 6 bases, with 8 bases of the junction left unmatched. Germline CDR1 reads SGHVS; CDR2 reads FQNEAQ. As DNA, the CDR3 is TGTGCCAGCAGCTTCACAGGGGTACGATCCGAGCAGTACTTC. Translated, it gives CASSFTGVRSEQYF.